This T cell receptor beta chain was found in a study of blood T cell repertoires in COVID-19. On the study more broadly: Whether acute or convalescent, the COVID-19 samples came from the United States, Italy and Spain. PBMCs, B-cell-depleted T cells, or T cells were the source of the cDNA or gDNA that made up the material.

As processed by the authors: Amplified reference gene primers provided the basis for estimating nucleated cell counts. The table came from immunoSEQ multiplex PCR; TCRdb's copy has only in-frame clones and leaves some out. For V, J and clone size, that table is used; D and trimming come from the DNA. This sample has about 190,000 clones, with roughly 84% found just once. The CDR3 is 14 residues long. Germline CDR1 reads GTSNPN; CDR2 reads SVGIG (reference sequence). Trimming took 8 bases from V and 2 from J; bases not matched to a gene: 10. This clone was counted a single time. The sample comprised peripheral blood. V gene TRBV30 combines with J gene TRBJ2-3; 7 bases line up with TRBD1. The sequence came from a woman aged 40 to 50 who had recovered from COVID-19. The CDR3 DNA sequence: TGTGCCCGACAGGGACCATATACCACAGATACGCAGTATTTT. Translating it yields CARQGPYTTDTQYF.